This passage covers 25 T cell receptor beta chains from one sample sequenced in a study of cytomegalovirus exposure and HLA in healthy donors (dated by TCRdb to about 2017). Preparation of the library involved the immunoSEQ multiplex PCR assay. The multiplex PCR relied on a mix of 60 forward primers for TCR Vbeta segments and 13 reverse primers for TCR Jbeta segments. TCRdb limited this immuneACCESS table to in-frame rearrangements with V and J called. A share of clones is missing; checked studies link under half to unresolved V genes, and the rest is unexplained. Recorded for this sample are roughly 150,000 clones; approximately 80% of them occurred a single time. Over 1.5% of the sample lies in the top ten. Sequenced material: PBMCs. These receptors were taken from a woman under 30 in good health and CMV-seronegative.

This rearrangement joins TRBV6-6 to TRBJ2-6; 7 nucleotides agree with TRBD1. In germline, CDR1 is MNHNY, CDR2 SVGAGI (reference sequence). The junction had 1 base not matched to a gene; V was cut back by 4 bases and J by 1 base. This CDR3 has 15 residues. CDR3 sequence: CASSSGGSGANVLTF. The DNA of the CDR3 is TGTGCCAGCAGTTCAGGGGGATCTGGGGCCAACGTCCTGACTTTC.

The V gene is TRBV6-5, the J gene TRBJ1-5, with TRBD1 matching 7 bases. This CDR3 has 14 residues. Trimming removed 6 bases from V and 6 bases from J; junction bases left unmatched: 8. Germline V gene lookup returns CDR1 MNHEY and CDR2 SVGAGI. As DNA, the CDR3 is TGTGCCAGCAGCCTGATTCAGGGGGGTCAGCCCCAGCATTTT. Translating it yields CASSLIQGGQPQHF.

This clone came up once. An end of the junction does not agree with germline; a read error may underlie this. The rearrangement uses TRBV5-4 and TRBJ1-6, with unresolved D. The CDR3 sequence is 15 residues long. Looked up from germline, CDR1 is SGHNT and CDR2 is YYREEE (reference sequence). The CDR3 is CAGSFEGTYNSPLHF. The CDR3 DNA reads as TGTGCCGGCAGCTTTGAGGGCACCTATAATTCACCCCTCCACTTT.

The chain uses TRBV19 and TRBJ1-1; tentative D call: TRBD1 (6 bases). The CDR3 is 16 residues long. CDR1 and CDR2 from the germline V gene are LNHDA and SQIVND (reference sequence). V lost 0 bases to trimming and J lost 1 base, with 12 bases between them. The CDR3 protein is CASSIEPARGNTEAFF. The CDR3 nucleotides are TGTGCCAGTAGTATAGAGCCAGCCAGGGGGAACACTGAAGCTTTCTTT.

This chain links TRBV19 with TRBJ1-1, with D possibly matching TRBD1 (6 bases). This CDR3 comprises 13 residues. V was cut by 1 base and J by 6 bases, with 9 bases left in between. Germline V lookup: CDR1 LNHDA, CDR2 SQIVND (reference sequence). The CDR3 is CASSIVGGAEAFF. The CDR3 DNA sequence: TGTGCCAGTAGTATAGTAGGGGGAGCTGAAGCTTTCTTT.

The chain uses TRBV7-9 and TRBJ1-2; D gene unclear. The CDR3 loop spans 16 amino acids. In germline, CDR1 is SEHNR, CDR2 FQNEAQ (reference sequence). V dropped 2 bases and J dropped 0 bases, with 13 bases sitting between them. CDR3 loop: CASSLSPSRANYGYTF. In DNA, the CDR3 is TGTGCCAGCAGCTTATCTCCTTCACGAGCTAACTATGGCTACACCTTC. Full variable domain (missing parts from reference TRBV7-9 and TRBJ1-2): DTGVSQNPRHKITKRGQNVTFRCDPISEHNRLYWYRQTLGQGPEFLTYFQNEAQLEKSRLLSDRFSAERPKGSFSTLEIQRTEQGDSAMYLCASSLSPSRANYGYTFGSGTRLTVV.

This sequence joins TRBV5-1 and TRBJ2-3; 7 bases match TRBD2. CDR1 is SGHRS, CDR2 YFSETQ, per germline. J gave up 3 bases and V 0 bases, and 4 bases lay outside the gene matches. The CDR3 contains 15 residues. CDR3: CASSLGEGGTDTQYF. The CDR3 bases are TGCGCCAGCAGCTTGGGGGAGGGAGGAACAGATACGCAGTATTTT.

The sample holds a few counts of this clone. At one end the junction does not follow the germline gene, possibly because of a read error. The V and J genes are TRBV7-9 and TRBJ2-1; 7 positions agree with TRBD2. The CDR3 covers 15 residues. The germline CDR1 and CDR2 sequences are SEHNR and FQNEAQ (reference sequence). The DNA of the CDR3 is TGTTCCAGCAGCTTAGCGCCCTCAGGGAGGGATGAGCAGTTCTTC. Protein product: CSSSLAPSGRDEQFF.

The chain joins TRBV5-8 to TRBJ1-4; D gene unclear. CDR1 is SGHTS, CDR2 YDEGEE, per germline. Trimming took 0 bases from V and 0 from J, leaving 9 bases between them. This CDR3 contains 16 residues. In nucleotides, the CDR3 is TGTGCCAGCAGCTTGGGCGCGGTTACAACTAATGAAAAACTGTTTTTT. Protein product: CASSLGAVTTNEKLFF. Supplemented by reference TRBV5-8 and TRBJ1-4, the full variable domain reads EAGVTQSPTHLIKTRGQQATLRCSPISGHTSVYWYQQALGLGLQFLLWYDEGEERNRGNFPPRFSGRQFPNYSSELNVNALELEDSALYLCASSLGAVTTNEKLFFGSGTQLSVL.

The chain couples TRBV28 to TRBJ2-3, with 9 nucleotides matching TRBD2. This CDR3 comprises 15 residues. The junction had 5 bases not matched to a gene; V was cut back by 5 bases and J by 2 bases. Germline V lookup: CDR1 MDHEN, CDR2 SYDVKM. The CDR3 DNA follows: TGTGCCAGCAGTCCCTCTAGCGGGGCCACAGATACGCAGTATTTT. It translates to CASSPSSGATDTQYF.

This clone was found a few times. J is TRBJ1-5 and V is TRBV10-2; D is perhaps TRBD1 (5 bases). Germline CDR1 is WSHSY and CDR2 is SAAADI. There are 13 residues in the CDR3. V lost 4 bases and J lost 9, with 13 bases in between. In DNA, the CDR3 is TGCGCCAGCAGTGGGCAGGGTGATAGGCCCCAGCATTTT. It translates to CASSGQGDRPQHF.

This sequence joins TRBV13 and TRBJ1-2; tentative D call: TRBD1 (6 bases). V lost 8 bases and J 2 bases, leaving 18 bases between the germline ends. The germline gives CDR1 PRHDT, CDR2 FYEKMQ (reference sequence). This CDR3 is built from 15 residues. DNA for the CDR3: TGTGCCAGCTCTAAAAGAAGGGGGAAAAACTATGGCTACACCTTC. Amino acids: CASSKRRGKNYGYTF.

The genes are TRBV18 and TRBJ1-1, with TRBD1 matching over 7 bases. The ends lost 2 bases at V and 0 bases at J; junction bases unmatched: 12. Germline CDR1 KGHSH, CDR2 LQKENI. The CDR3 runs 18 residues. The CDR3 region is CASSPTVSAGGLNTEAFF. As DNA, the CDR3 is TGTGCCAGCTCACCAACCGTATCGGCAGGGGGGCTGAACACTGAAGCTTTCTTT.

This clone is a singleton in its sample. The V and J genes are TRBV28 and TRBJ2-1; tentative D call: TRBD2 (6 bases). V lost 2 bases, J lost 2 bases, and 13 bases lay in between. CDR1 and CDR2 from the germline V gene are MDHEN and SYDVKM. The CDR3 contains 16 residues. Written as DNA, the CDR3 is TGTGCCAGCAGTTTAATGGAGGGCCTCGCCTACAATGAGCAGTTCTTC. Translating it yields CASSLMEGLAYNEQFF. Full variable domain (missing parts from reference TRBV28 and TRBJ2-1): DVKVTQSSRYLVKRTGEKVFLECVQDMDHENMFWYRQDPGLGLRLIYFSYDVKMKEKGDIPEGYSVSREKKERFSLILESASTNQTSMYLCASSLMEGLAYNEQFFGPGTRLTVL.

V and J are TRBV27 and TRBJ2-7; TRBD1 aligns across 8 bases. The V gene's germline CDR1 is MNHEY and CDR2 SMNVEV (reference sequence). This CDR3 is 14 amino acids long. The trim removed 8 bases at V and 2 bases at J, leaving 8 bases unmatched. In DNA, the CDR3 is TGTGCCAGCTCGAGGACAGGGCCCACCTACGAGCAGTACTTC. Protein product: CASSRTGPTYEQYF.

This clone was found a few times. The chain uses TRBV7-9 and TRBJ2-1; 7 bases are a match to TRBD1. This CDR3 spans 17 amino acids. Unmatched junction bases numbered 17, after V lost 5 bases and J lost 7 bases. The germline V gene encodes CDR1 SEHNR and CDR2 FQNEAQ (reference sequence). CDR3 coding DNA: TGTGCCAGCAGCACGAGAGGGACCGGGACAGAAGGGAATGAGCAGTTCTTC. This encodes CASSTRGTGTEGNEQFF.

V is TRBV6-6 and J is TRBJ1-1, with D perhaps TRBD1 (5 bases). This CDR3 is built from 14 residues. CDR1 MNHNY and CDR2 SVGAGI come from the germline V gene (reference sequence). V lost 8 bases to trimming and J lost 8 bases, with 21 bases between them. DNA for the CDR3: TGTGCCAGCGTCCCTCACGCGACAGCCTACGAAGCTTTCTTT. Its translation is CASVPHATAYEAFF.

The J gene is TRBJ2-7, the V gene TRBV9, with D perhaps matching TRBD2 (7 bases). CDR1 and CDR2 from the germline V gene are SGDLS and YYNGEE. The CDR3 consists of 16 residues. V shed 1 base and J shed 3 bases, with 17 bases lying between them. The CDR3 spells CASSVTAGAAVYEQYF. CDR3 sequence (DNA): TGTGCCAGCAGCGTAACGGCGGGGGCCGCGGTCTACGAGCAGTACTTC.

The chain joins TRBV29-1 to TRBJ2-1; a weak D match, TRBD2 (5 bases). This CDR3 has 17 amino acids. Germline loops: CDR1 SQVTM, CDR2 ANQGSEA. V was trimmed by 0 bases and J by 1 base, leaving 16 bases between them. CDR3 loop: CSVEETQYTGSYNEQFF. CDR3 sequence (DNA): TGCAGCGTTGAAGAAACCCAATATACGGGATCCTACAATGAGCAGTTCTTC.

The chain couples TRBV15 to TRBJ2-1; D gene ambiguous. The CDR3 runs 13 residues. Trimming cost V 5 bases and J 6 bases, with 11 bases left between them. CDR1 and CDR2 from the germline V gene are LNHNV and YYDKDF (reference sequence). Written as DNA, the CDR3 is TGTGCCACCAGCGACTCAGTAGGCAATGAGCAGTTCTTC. This codes for CATSDSVGNEQFF.

The V gene is TRBV6-5, the J gene TRBJ2-7; maybe TRBD1 (6 bases). The germline gives CDR1 MNHEY, CDR2 SVGAGI. The CDR3 totals 15 residues. V lost 6 bases and J 7 bases, leaving 22 bases between the germline ends. CDR3 coding DNA: TGTGCCAGCAGAGCTATCACAGGGATCTCGGGGGAGCAGTACTTC. Translation gives CASRAITGISGEQYF.

This chain links TRBV27 with TRBJ2-5; 8 bases map to TRBD2. Germline CDR1 is MNHEY and CDR2 is SMNVEV (reference sequence). V lost 3 bases to trimming and J lost 1 base; unmatched junction nucleotides: 4. The CDR3 has 15 residues. In DNA, the CDR3 is TGTGCCAGCAGTTTGCTGAGCGGGAGCCAAGAGACCCAGTACTTC. As protein: CASSLLSGSQETQYF.

The chain recombines TRBV18 with TRBJ2-6, with TRBD1 matching 9 bases. Per the germline V gene, CDR1 is KGHSH and CDR2 is LQKENI. The CDR3 length is 20 residues. With 3 bases clipped from V and 1 base from J, the junction kept 13 bases outside the gene matches. In nucleotides, the CDR3 is TGTGCCAGCTCACCCCGTTTGCCGGGACAGGGTTCTTCTGGGGCCAACGTCCTGACTTTC. This codes for CASSPRLPGQGSSGANVLTF.

In its sample, this clone was seen a few times. The rearrangement uses TRBV25-1 and TRBJ2-2, with D unclear. The germline V gene encodes CDR1 MGHDK and CDR2 SYGVNS. The CDR3 contains 14 residues. Trimming took 4 bases from V and 3 from J, leaving 9 bases between them. CDR3 protein: CASSVRTDTGELFF. The CDR3 DNA is TGTGCCAGCAGTGTCCGAACAGACACCGGGGAGCTGTTTTTT. Drawing the rest from reference TRBV25-1 and TRBJ2-2, the complete variable domain is EADIYQTPRYLVIGTGKKITLECSQTMGHDKMYWYQQDPGMELHLIHYSYGVNSTEKGDLSSESTVSRIRTEHFPLTLESARPSHTSQYLCASSVRTDTGELFFGEGSRLTVL.

The count of this clone is one. The DNA of the CDR3 is TGTGCCAGCAGCTTTGAAGACAGGGGGCGGAGGGGTCAGCCCCAGCATTTT. Its protein is CASSFEDRGRRGQPQHF. The V gene is TRBV12-1, the J gene TRBJ1-5; the table's D call, TRBD1, has no DNA check behind it. TRBV12-1 represents a pseudogene. There are 17 residues in the CDR3.